This T cell receptor (beta chain) was retrieved from a study of cytomegalovirus exposure and HLA in healthy donors. Study details: Most donors, just over 80% of a few hundred genotyped, fell in the Caucasian-associated ancestry cluster.

This CDR3 contains 15 residues. With 4 bases removed from V and 2 bases from J, the gap between germline ends came to 15 bases. The germline gives CDR1 SGHRS, CDR2 YFSETQ. On this clone: The antigen is undetermined.

There were likely unrecorded immune exposures, though donors were nominally healthy when sampled. The study ran its PCR with 60 Vbeta and 13 Jbeta primers. The assay was immunoSEQ multiplex PCR, and TCRdb's table has in-frame clones only and misses some. The sample consists of about 120,000 clones, about 78% of them appearing once. Points from the study as a whole: There were some V segments, including TRBV6-2 and TRBV6-3, excluded as indistinguishable. HLA alleles were associated with 15,000 to 20,000 TCR beta sequences in a later analysis at 0.05 false discovery rate.

The chain has TRBV5-1 and TRBJ1-1; D ambiguous. The TCR comes from a woman in her 40s in good health and CMV-seropositive. The sample taken for sequencing was PBMCs. The CDR3 nucleotides are TGCGCCAGCAGCAGCCGCATCGGGGTAAACACTGAAGCTTTCTTT. Translated: CASSSRIGVNTEAFF.